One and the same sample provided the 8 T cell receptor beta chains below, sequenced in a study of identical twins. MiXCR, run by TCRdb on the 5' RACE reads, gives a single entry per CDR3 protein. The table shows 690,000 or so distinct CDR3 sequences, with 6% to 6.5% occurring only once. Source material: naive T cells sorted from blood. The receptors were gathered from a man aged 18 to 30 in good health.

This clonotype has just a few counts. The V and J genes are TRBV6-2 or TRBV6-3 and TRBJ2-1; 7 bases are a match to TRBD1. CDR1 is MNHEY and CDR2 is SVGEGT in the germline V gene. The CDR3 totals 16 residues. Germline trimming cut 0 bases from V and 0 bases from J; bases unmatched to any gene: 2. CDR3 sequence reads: CASSYSGGNSYNEQFF. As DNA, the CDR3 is TGTGCCAGCAGTTACTCAGGGGGCAACTCCTACAATGAGCAGTTCTTC.

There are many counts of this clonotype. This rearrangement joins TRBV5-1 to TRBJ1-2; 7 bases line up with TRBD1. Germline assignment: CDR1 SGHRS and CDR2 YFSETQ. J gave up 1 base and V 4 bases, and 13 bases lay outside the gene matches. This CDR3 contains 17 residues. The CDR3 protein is CASSRGDSLRLNYGYTF. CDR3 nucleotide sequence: TGCGCCAGCAGCCGAGGGGACAGCCTCAGGCTTAACTATGGCTACACCTTC.

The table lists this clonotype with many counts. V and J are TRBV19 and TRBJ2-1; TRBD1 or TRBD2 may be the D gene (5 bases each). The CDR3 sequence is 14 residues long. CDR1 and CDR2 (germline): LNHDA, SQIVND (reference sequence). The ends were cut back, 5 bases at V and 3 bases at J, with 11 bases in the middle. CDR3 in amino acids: CASSPGPYYNEQFF. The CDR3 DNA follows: TGTGCCAGTAGTCCGGGACCCTACTACAATGAGCAGTTCTTC.

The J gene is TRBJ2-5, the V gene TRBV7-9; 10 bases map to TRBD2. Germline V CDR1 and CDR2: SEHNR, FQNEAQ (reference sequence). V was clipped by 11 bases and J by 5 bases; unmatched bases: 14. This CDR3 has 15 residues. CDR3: CALTPVASGSETQYF. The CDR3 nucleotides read TGTGCCCTCACTCCGGTGGCTAGCGGGAGTGAGACCCAGTACTTC.

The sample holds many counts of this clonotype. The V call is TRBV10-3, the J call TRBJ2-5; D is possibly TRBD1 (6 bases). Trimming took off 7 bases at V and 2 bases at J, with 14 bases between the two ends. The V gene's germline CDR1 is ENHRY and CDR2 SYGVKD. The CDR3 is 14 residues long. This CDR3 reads CAIKRRTEQETQYF. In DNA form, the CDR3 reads TGTGCCATCAAGAGGAGGACAGAGCAAGAGACCCAGTACTTC.

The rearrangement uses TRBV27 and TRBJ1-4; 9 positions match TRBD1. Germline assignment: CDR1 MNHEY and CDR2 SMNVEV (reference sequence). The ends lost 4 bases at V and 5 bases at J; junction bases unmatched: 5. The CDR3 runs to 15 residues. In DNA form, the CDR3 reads TGTGCCAGCAGTTCGTACGGGACAGGGAATGAAAAACTGTTTTTT. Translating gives CASSSYGTGNEKLFF.

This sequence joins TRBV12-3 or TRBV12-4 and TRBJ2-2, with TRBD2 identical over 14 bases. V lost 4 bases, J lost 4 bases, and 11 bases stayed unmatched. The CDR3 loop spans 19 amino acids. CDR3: CASSSYMGLAGVSTGELFF. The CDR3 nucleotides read TGTGCCAGCAGTTCTTATATGGGACTAGCGGGAGTTAGCACCGGGGAGCTGTTTTTT.

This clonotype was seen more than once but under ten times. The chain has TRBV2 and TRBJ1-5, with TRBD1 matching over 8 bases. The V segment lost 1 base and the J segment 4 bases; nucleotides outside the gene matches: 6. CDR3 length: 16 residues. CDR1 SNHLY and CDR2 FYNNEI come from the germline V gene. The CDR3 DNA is TGTGCCAGCAGTGAAGGGCGACAGGGGCAAAATCAGCCCCAGCATTTT. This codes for CASSEGRQGQNQPQHF.